This T cell receptor (beta chain) is from a study of T cell repertoires in cytomegalovirus infection. Study information: Through public TCR beta signatures, both CMV infection and matching HLA type were indicated.

General study results and limits: People with CMV and the relevant HLA were identified by cumulative public TCR beta family frequency. The ex vivo response was dominated by HLA-C-restricted CMV-specific TCR beta clonotypes.

This clonotype has a count of ten or more. Its antigen is currently unknown. J was trimmed by 3 bases and V by 5 bases; bases with no gene match: 2. In germline, CDR1 is SGHTA, CDR2 FQGNSA. The CDR3 length is 14 residues. TCRdb re-analysed the reads in MiXCR, keeping a single row per CDR3 protein. The sample yields under 300,000 distinct CDR3 sequences, around 15% seen once. The clonotype was recovered from a human donor in good health (CMV status not recorded). Some clones in this sample may be carry-over from other donors' samples. V usage is TRBV7-2 and J usage is TRBJ2-7; the match to TRBD2 covers 12 bases. The source material was CD8+ T cells from PBMCs. The CDR3 DNA reads as TGTGCCAGCAGCCCGGGACTAGCGGGCTACGAGCAGTACTTC. Translation gives CASSPGLAGYEQYF.